Listed here are 22 T cell receptor beta chains from one sample, sequenced in a study of T cell responses to AZD1222 COVID-19 vaccine. Libraries were prepared by immunoSEQ multiplex PCR; TCRdb keeps only in-frame clonotypes and omits some of them. The sample shows 100,000 to 150,000 clones, roughly 88% of them seen only once. This material consisted of peripheral blood, taken on day 0 of AZD1222 vaccination. The origin of the receptors is an adult in good health.

The rearrangement links TRBV5-1 to TRBJ2-7; 8 bases map to TRBD1. The CDR3 loop spans 14 amino acids. Germline V CDR1 and CDR2: SGHRS, YFSETQ. With V trimmed by 1 base and J by 4 bases, 4 bases remained unmatched. The DNA of the CDR3 is TGCGCCAGCAGCTTGAATACAGGGGGGTACGAGCAGTACTTC. Translation: CASSLNTGGYEQYF.

The gene calls are TRBV5-4 and TRBJ2-1; 9 bases line up with TRBD1. The length of the CDR3 is 16 residues. V dropped 0 bases and J dropped 8; count of bases not matched to a gene: 9. Germline V lookup: CDR1 SGHNT, CDR2 YYREEE (reference sequence). The CDR3 loop is CASSLEYRGQGDEQFF. Here the CDR3 DNA reads TGTGCCAGCAGCTTGGAGTACAGGGGGCAAGGCGATGAGCAGTTCTTC.

The V gene is TRBV11-3, the J gene TRBJ1-4; possibly TRBD1 for D (6 bases). Per the germline V gene, CDR1 is SGHNT and CDR2 is YENEEA. The V and J ends lost 4 bases and 0 bases respectively, with 6 bases between them. The CDR3 has 14 residues. The DNA for the CDR3 is TGTGCCAGCAGCTCAGGGGCAACTAATGAAAAACTGTTTTTT. Residues: CASSSGATNEKLFF.

This clone was found once. CDR3 loop: CASSLATGGTEAFF. The CDR3 nucleotides read TGTGCCAGCAGCTTAGCGACCGGGGGAACTGAAGCTTTCTTT. V gene TRBV7-6 combines with J gene TRBJ1-1; possibly TRBD1 for D (5 bases). The V and J ends lost 0 bases and 5 bases respectively, with 10 bases between them. Germline lookup yields CDR1 SGHVS and CDR2 FNYEAQ. The CDR3 is 14 residues long.

V usage is TRBV5-1 and J usage is TRBJ2-7; possibly TRBD1 for D (5 bases). Germline CDR1 is SGHRS and CDR2 is YFSETQ. The CDR3 covers 12 residues. The V end lost 1 base, the J end lost 3 bases, and 5 bases lay between the germline ends. In DNA, the CDR3 is TGCGCCAGCAGCTTGAGGGGCTACGAGCAGTACTTC. Translation: CASSLRGYEQYF.

The DNA of the CDR3 is TGTGCCAGTAGTATACAAGGGGGGAATCAGCCCCAGCATTTT. Its translation is CASSIQGGNQPQHF. The V call is TRBV19, the J call TRBJ1-5; weak D call: TRBD1 (6 bases). Germline lookup yields CDR1 LNHDA and CDR2 SQIVND (reference sequence). With 2 bases removed from V and 4 bases from J, the gap between germline ends came to 9 bases. This CDR3 spans 14 amino acids.

V is TRBV6-1 and J is TRBJ2-7; D unclear. CDR3 length: 13 residues. V was cut by 2 bases and J by 6 bases, with 11 bases left in between. Germline V gene lookup returns CDR1 MNHNS and CDR2 SASEGT. The chain's CDR3 is CASSELELGEQYF. The CDR3 DNA is TGTGCCAGCAGTGAACTAGAGCTTGGCGAGCAGTACTTC.

This clone was picked up one time. The CDR3 is CASSRRDRGAGVNSPLHF. The CDR3, as DNA: TGCGCCAGCAGCCGACGGGACAGGGGAGCTGGAGTTAATTCACCCCTCCACTTT. The V and J genes are TRBV5-1 and TRBJ1-6, with 10 bases identical to TRBD1. With 4 bases clipped from V and 6 bases from J, the junction kept 13 bases outside the gene matches. This CDR3 comprises 18 residues. Germline V gives CDR1 SGHRS, CDR2 YFSETQ.

The chain combines TRBV6-5 with TRBJ1-1; a possible D gene is TRBD1 (5 bases). V was pared by 2 bases and J by 2 bases, with 12 bases between. The germline V gene has CDR1 MNHEY and CDR2 SVGAGI. The CDR3 runs to 15 residues. The CDR3 DNA reads TGTGCCAGCAGTTACGGGGCAAATCTTAACACTGAAGCTTTCTTT. Translation gives CASSYGANLNTEAFF.

CDR3 protein: CASRGSTGFYEQYF. The CDR3 DNA sequence: TGTGCCAGCAGGGGAAGCACAGGGTTCTACGAGCAGTACTTC. This rearrangement joins TRBV2 to TRBJ2-7, with TRBD1 as a possible D gene (6 bases). V was shortened by 6 bases and J by 3 bases, with 15 bases between the two germline ends. CDR1 is SNHLY, CDR2 FYNNEI, per germline. CDR3 length: 14 amino acids.

The chain carries TRBV5-6 and TRBJ2-2, with D possibly matching TRBD2 (6 bases). The germline V and J ends were trimmed by 6 bases and 6 bases, with 15 bases remaining between them. The CDR3 totals 14 residues. Germline values: CDR1 SGHDT, CDR2 YYEEEE. The CDR3 DNA follows: TGTGCCAGCAACCAGCGGGTGACTGCCGGGGAGCTGTTTTTT. Its protein product is CASNQRVTAGELFF.

This clone has only one observation. V usage is TRBV12-3 or TRBV12-4 and J usage is TRBJ1-4, with D hard to call. The CDR3 has 13 residues. V lost 10 bases and J lost 7, with 16 bases in between. The CDR3 loop is CATHEGWGEKLFF. The DNA for the CDR3 is TGTGCCACCCACGAGGGTTGGGGTGAAAAACTGTTTTTT.

The J gene is TRBJ1-3, the V gene TRBV28; D possibly corresponds to TRBD1 (5 bases). CDR3 length: 13 residues. CDR1 and CDR2 from the germline V gene are MDHEN and SYDVKM. Trimming removed 6 bases from V and 3 bases from J, with 9 bases in between. In DNA, the CDR3 is TGTGCCAGCAGGCGGGGGTTTGGAAACACCATATATTTT. It yields the protein CASRRGFGNTIYF.

This chain connects TRBV19 to TRBJ1-5; D uncertain. The V and J ends lost 3 bases and 3 bases respectively, with 12 bases between them. This CDR3 region has 15 residues. Germline V gene lookup returns CDR1 LNHDA and CDR2 SQIVND (reference sequence). This chain's CDR3 is CASSISAYANQPQHF. CDR3 DNA sequence: TGTGCCAGTAGTATTAGCGCATATGCCAATCAGCCCCAGCATTTT. Full variable domain (rest looked up from reference TRBV19 and TRBJ1-5): DGGITQSPKYLFRKEGQNVTLSCEQNLNHDAMYWYRQDPGQGLRLIYYSQIVNDFQKGDIAEGYSVSREKKESFPLTVTSAQKNPTAFYLCASSISAYANQPQHFGDGTRLSIL.

This chain connects TRBV9 to TRBJ1-5; D is undetermined. Per the germline V gene, CDR1 is SGDLS and CDR2 is YYNGEE. The V end was cut by 0 bases, the J end by 1 base, with 14 bases between. The CDR3 is 17 residues long. In DNA, the CDR3 is TGTGCCAGCAGCGTAGAAGTAGTGCTCGCAAGCAATCAGCCCCAGCATTTT. The encoded protein is CASSVEVVLASNQPQHF.

The V gene is TRBV7-6, the J gene TRBJ1-1; tentative D call: TRBD1 (5 bases). V dropped 1 base and J dropped 7 bases, with 10 bases sitting between them. The CDR3 has 13 amino acids. Germline V gene sequence: CDR1 SGHVS, CDR2 FNYEAQ. The CDR3 here is CASSLVDRIEAFF. As DNA, the CDR3 is TGTGCCAGCAGCTTAGTCGACAGAATTGAAGCTTTCTTT.

The rearrangement joins TRBV7-3 to TRBJ1-1, with D uncertain. The germline gives CDR1 SGHTA, CDR2 FQGTGA. The CDR3 runs 14 residues. The V end was cut by 6 bases, the J end by 4 bases, with 15 bases between. The CDR3 region is CASRDLLGGTEAFF. CDR3 bases: TGTGCCAGCAGAGACCTTCTCGGAGGCACTGAAGCTTTCTTT.

A single count supports this clone. The chain joins TRBV14 to TRBJ2-7; 8 bases are a match to TRBD2. The V gene end was trimmed by 0 bases and the J gene end by 4 bases; junction bases not matched to a gene: 20. CDR1 and CDR2 (germline): SGHDN, FVKESK. The CDR3 is made up of 20 amino acids. The CDR3, as DNA: TGTGCCAGCAGCCAAGAGCCTTGCGGGGGGAAGTTTCTGTCCGGTTACGAGCAGTACTTC. Translation gives CASSQEPCGGKFLSGYEQYF.

The chain has TRBV10-3 and TRBJ1-5; D gene ambiguous. There are 14 residues in the CDR3. CDR1 and CDR2 from the germline V gene are ENHRY and SYGVKD. The V gene lost 3 bases and the J gene lost 2 bases, with 8 bases spanning the gap. The CDR3 spells CAISDPMGNQPQHF. DNA for the CDR3: TGTGCCATCAGTGACCCCATGGGCAATCAGCCCCAGCATTTT.

V and J are TRBV6-2 or TRBV6-3 and TRBJ2-6; D gene ambiguous. Germline CDR1 MNHEY, CDR2 SVGEGT. Between the trimmed V and J ends, which lost 4 bases and 0 bases, there was a span of 4 bases. This CDR3 comprises 14 residues. Written as DNA, the CDR3 is TGTGCCAGCAGTTTGGACTCTGGGGCCAACGTCCTGACTTTC. This encodes CASSLDSGANVLTF.

The chain carries TRBV4-2 and TRBJ1-2; D call uncertain. CDR1 and CDR2 (germline): LGHNA, YNFKEQ. This CDR3 contains 14 residues. The V and J ends lost 3 bases and 5 bases respectively, with 13 bases between them. As DNA, the CDR3 is TGTGCCAGCAGCCACACGGACGGAGCTTATGGCTACACCTTC. Residues: CASSHTDGAYGYTF.

CDR3 DNA sequence: TGTGCCAGCAGTCCTGACACTGAAGCTTTCTTT. It is translated as CASSPDTEAFF. The V and J genes are TRBV28 and TRBJ1-1; no clear D. V was clipped by 5 bases and J by 3 bases, with 4 bases between them. Germline V gives CDR1 MDHEN, CDR2 SYDVKM. CDR3 length: 11 amino acids.